This T cell receptor (beta chain) was sequenced in a study of blood T cell repertoires in COVID-19. This CDR3 comprises 16 residues. Looked up from germline, CDR1 is MNHNS and CDR2 is SASEGT. Trimming pared 0 bases from V and 9 bases from J, leaving 17 bases between. Under the authors' procedure: The assay estimated nucleated cells by amplifying reference gene primers. Generated by immunoSEQ multiplex PCR, the TCRdb table keeps only in-frame clones and is missing some. V and J calls and clone size are given by that table; D and trimming were obtained from the DNA. The data show 200,000 to 250,000 clones, nearly 90% seen once.

The sequenced material came from PBMCs or T cells enriched from blood (not recorded which). The genes are TRBV6-1 and TRBJ1-4; maybe TRBD1 (5 bases). This sequence was found in a man aged 25 to 40 who had been exposed to COVID-19. This CDR3 is CASSEAGRAGSQKLFF. The CDR3 coding sequence is TGTGCCAGCAGTGAAGCGGGCAGGGCCGGGAGCCAAAAACTGTTTTTT.